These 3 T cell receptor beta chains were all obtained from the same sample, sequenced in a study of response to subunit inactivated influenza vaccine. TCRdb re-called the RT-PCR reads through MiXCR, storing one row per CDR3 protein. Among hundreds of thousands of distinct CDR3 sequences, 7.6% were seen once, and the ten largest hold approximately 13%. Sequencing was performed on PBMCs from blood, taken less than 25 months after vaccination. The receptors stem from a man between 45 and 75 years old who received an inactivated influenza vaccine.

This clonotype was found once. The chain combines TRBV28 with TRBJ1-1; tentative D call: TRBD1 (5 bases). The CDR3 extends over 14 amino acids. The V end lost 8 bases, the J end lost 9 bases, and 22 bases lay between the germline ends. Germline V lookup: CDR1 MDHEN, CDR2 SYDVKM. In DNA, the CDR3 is TGTGCCAGCCCCAGTCGCCTAACAGGCGCGAAAGCTTTCTTT. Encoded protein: CASPSRLTGAKAFF. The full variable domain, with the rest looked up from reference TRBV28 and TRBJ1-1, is DVKVTQSSRYLVKRTGEKVFLECVQDMDHENMFWYRQDPGLGLRLIYFSYDVKMKEKGDIPEGYSVSREKKERFSLILESASTNQTSMYLCASPSRLTGAKAFFGQGTRLTVV.

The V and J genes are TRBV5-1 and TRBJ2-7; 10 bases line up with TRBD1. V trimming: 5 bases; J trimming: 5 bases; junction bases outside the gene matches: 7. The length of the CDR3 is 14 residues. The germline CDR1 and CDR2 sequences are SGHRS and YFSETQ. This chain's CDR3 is CASRTGQGSNEQYF. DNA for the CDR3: TGCGCCAGCAGAACGGGACAGGGGAGCAACGAGCAGTACTTC.

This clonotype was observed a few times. The DNA for the CDR3 is TGTGCCAGCAGTGGACAGGGAGCGACGGGTGGCTACACCTTC. This gives the protein CASSGQGATGGYTF. J is TRBJ1-2 and V is TRBV2; 7 bases match TRBD1. The CDR3 has 14 amino acids. V lost 4 bases and J lost 7; bases outside the gene matches: 9. The germline gives CDR1 SNHLY, CDR2 FYNNEI.